This T cell receptor beta chain was sequenced for a study of T cells in Graves' hyperthyroidism and ophthalmopathy. Whole-study findings and limits: Blood also contained most expanded thyroid clonotypes above 0.001.

Comment on this clonotype: What it recognizes is unknown.

Extraction of PBMCs used roughly 9.3 ml of fresh peripheral blood. The CDR3 is made up of 12 amino acids. CDR1 SGHNT and CDR2 YYREEE come from the germline V gene (reference sequence). V was pared by 6 bases and J by 2 bases, with 5 bases between. The investigators amplified TCR beta CDR3 regions from RNA transcripts. When the TCR CDR3 underwent first-round RT-PCR, the HTBI primer set was used. Each CDR3 protein is one row after TCRdb ran MiXCR on the multiplex PCR reads. The data hold approximately 560,000 distinct CDR3 sequences, with more than 15% observed a single time. The J gene is TRBJ2-2, the V gene TRBV5-4; D gene uncertain. Sequencing was done on a sample of blood. This sequence was found in a woman aged 25-40 years with Graves' hyperthyroidism. CDR3 in amino acids: CASTQNTGELFF. The CDR3 coding sequence is TGTGCCAGCACACAAAACACCGGGGAGCTGTTTTTT.